Described below is a single T cell receptor beta chain sequence and its context. The data originate from a study of CD8 T cells in Susac syndrome. Reverse transcription used roughly 0.5 to 1 ug RNA and random hexamers. immunoSEQ multiplex PCR amplified TCR beta CDR3 across 54 Vbeta, 13 Jbeta. TCRdb reanalysed the immunoSEQ multiplex PCR reads using MiXCR and keeps one entry per CDR3 protein. The repertoire holds approximately 190,000 distinct CDR3 sequences, with nearly 95% as singletons. Sequencing targeted TCR beta in T cells from blood (CD8+ and CD4+). The multiple sclerosis controls were treatment-naive patients affected by stable or active relapsing-remitting disease. TEMRA cells underwent FACS enrichment and CD8+ and CD4+ T cells underwent negative isolation. Material: CD4+ T cells from PBMCs. The receptor comes from a human donor with multiple sclerosis.

DNA of the CDR3: TGTGCTAGTGGTTTGGTACTCGACAGGGCTTACGAGGCGCAGTACTTC. Translated, it gives CASGLVLDRAYEAQYF. The V gene is TRBV12-5, the J gene TRBJ2-7; 7 nucleotides match TRBD1. The V gene end was trimmed by 0 bases and the J gene end by 9 bases; junction bases not matched to a gene: 14. There are 16 residues in the CDR3. Germline loops: CDR1 LGHNT, CDR2 FRNRAP.